The next 16 T cell receptor beta chains were all read from a single sample in a study of control samples from healthy donors and cancer patients. Only in-frame clones appear in the TCRdb table, and some are missing; sequencing was by immunoSEQ multiplex PCR. There are roughly 59,000 clones in the sample; roughly nine tenths occur only once, and 1.5% to 2% lies in the top ten. The sequencing input was PBMCs. The receptors were gathered from a man aged 35-49 years with colorectal cancer.

This CDR3 is CASSLMAGTEAFF. The CDR3 bases are TGTGCCAGCAGCTTAATGGCCGGCACTGAAGCTTTCTTT. V gene TRBV7-3 combines with J gene TRBJ1-1, with D uncertain. The V gene's germline CDR1 is SGHTA and CDR2 FQGTGA. The V gene lost 1 base and the J gene lost 4 bases, with 7 bases spanning the gap. The CDR3 extends over 13 amino acids.

V and J are TRBV7-8 and TRBJ2-7; TRBD1 matches 7 bases. The CDR3 is made up of 17 amino acids. Germline-derived CDR1 and CDR2 are SGHVS and FQNEAQ. The V segment lost 1 base and the J segment 0 bases; nucleotides outside the gene matches: 9. CDR3 loop: CASSLGGIRGLSYEQYF. CDR3 bases: TGTGCCAGCAGCTTAGGTGGAATAAGGGGGCTCTCCTACGAGCAGTACTTC.

The chain links TRBV4-2 to TRBJ1-2; D ambiguous. This CDR3 has 16 residues. The germline V and J ends were trimmed by 0 bases and 0 bases, with 11 bases remaining between them. The germline V gene has CDR1 LGHNA and CDR2 YNFKEQ. CDR3 loop: CASSQDLLAPNYGYTF. In DNA form, the CDR3 reads TGTGCCAGCAGCCAAGATTTACTAGCCCCTAACTATGGCTACACCTTC.

The chain combines TRBV7-9 with TRBJ2-2, with D perhaps assigned TRBD1 or TRBD2 (5 bases each). Per germline, CDR1 SEHNR and CDR2 FQNEAQ (reference sequence). Between the trimmed V and J ends, which lost 3 bases and 7 bases, there was a span of 12 bases. This CDR3 spans 14 amino acids. The chain's CDR3 is CASSLNGGSGELFF. DNA for the CDR3: TGTGCCAGCAGCTTGAATGGGGGTAGCGGGGAGCTGTTTTTT.

This clone was counted only a few times. The chain carries TRBV30 and TRBJ1-4; TRBD1 aligns across 8 bases. The length of the CDR3 is 17 residues. V gave up 3 bases and J gave up 0 bases; unmatched junction bases: 9. Germline CDR1 and CDR2: GTSNPN and SVGIG (reference sequence). The CDR3 bases are TGTGCCTGGAGAAAGTGGCAGGGGGCGACAACTAATGAAAAACTGTTTTTT. Translating gives CAWRKWQGATTNEKLFF.

This clone was found once. The V gene is TRBV5-1, the J gene TRBJ2-5; the match to TRBD2 covers 7 bases. Germline assignment: CDR1 SGHRS and CDR2 YFSETQ. The length of the CDR3 is 15 residues. Germline trimming cut 4 bases from V and 2 bases from J; bases unmatched to any gene: 8. The CDR3 bases are TGCGCCAGCAGCGGGGCCCTAGCGGTGCAAGAGACCCAGTACTTC. As protein: CASSGALAVQETQYF.

The V gene is TRBV11-3, the J gene TRBJ1-6; D is unclear. The V and J ends lost 4 bases and 6 bases respectively, with 10 bases between them. The germline V gene has CDR1 SGHNT and CDR2 YENEEA. This CDR3 comprises 14 residues. CDR3 DNA sequence: TGTGCCAGCAGCTCCGGACGGTCTAATTCACCCCTCCACTTT. This translates into CASSSGRSNSPLHF.

Notes on this clone: This same CDR3 is encoded by further DNA sequences in the sample. The genes are TRBV7-6 and TRBJ2-5, with 11 nucleotides matching TRBD1. J gave up 1 base and V 6 bases, and 4 bases lay outside the gene matches. The germline gives CDR1 SGHVS, CDR2 FNYEAQ. This CDR3 region has 15 residues. CDR3 bases: TGTGCCAGCAGTTCTGGGACAGGGGGCCAAGAGACCCAGTACTTC. Translating it yields CASSSGTGGQETQYF.

A few counts support this clone. The chain links TRBV9 to TRBJ2-7; perhaps TRBD2 as D (5 bases). The V end lost 2 bases, the J end lost 0 bases, and 6 bases lay between the germline ends. The CDR3 has 13 residues. Germline values: CDR1 SGDLS, CDR2 YYNGEE. The CDR3 spells CASSVDFSYEQYF. The DNA of the CDR3 is TGTGCCAGCAGCGTGGACTTCTCCTACGAGCAGTACTTC.

The sample holds one count of this clone. This rearrangement joins TRBV18 to TRBJ2-1; 15 nucleotides agree with TRBD2. From germline, CDR1 is KGHSH and CDR2 LQKENI. Trimming at V came to 0 bases and at J to 1 base, leaving 1 base not matched to a gene. CDR3 length: 18 amino acids. The DNA of the CDR3 is TGTGCCAGCTCACCACCGGGACTAGCGGGGGGTTCCTACAATGAGCAGTTCTTC. Amino acid sequence: CASSPPGLAGGSYNEQFF.

This chain joins TRBV29-1 and TRBJ1-2, with D perhaps matching TRBD1 (6 bases). Germline CDR1 SQVTM, CDR2 ANQGSEA. V was shortened by 6 bases and J by 5 bases, with 16 bases between the two germline ends. The CDR3 sequence is 13 residues long. CDR3: CSVLWTAGYGYTF. CDR3 bases: TGCAGCGTACTTTGGACAGCCGGATATGGCTACACCTTC. The whole variable domain, remainder taken from reference TRBV29-1 and TRBJ1-2, is SAVISQKPSRDICQRGTSLTIQCQVDSQVTMMFWYRQQPGQSLTLIATANQGSEATYESGFVIDKFPISRPNLTFSTLTVSNMSPEDSSIYLCSVLWTAGYGYTFGSGTRLTVV.

This clone was picked up a small number of times. The gene calls are TRBV20-1 and TRBJ2-5; 9 positions match TRBD1. Germline V lookup: CDR1 DFQATT, CDR2 SNEGSKA (reference sequence). Unmatched junction bases numbered 5, after V lost 3 bases and J lost 6 bases. The CDR3 contains 13 residues. The CDR3 coding sequence is TGCAGTGCTAGTCCGGGACAGGGAAAGACCCAGTACTTC. Translation gives CSASPGQGKTQYF.

The chain carries TRBV5-4 and TRBJ1-4; TRBD1 matches 11 bases. Losses at the gene ends were 4 bases for V and 5 bases for J; bases not matched to a gene: 7. Germline CDR1 SGHNT, CDR2 YYREEE (reference sequence). The length of the CDR3 is 16 residues. The CDR3 reads CASSPTGDRGNEKLFF. CDR3 in DNA: TGTGCCAGCAGCCCCACCGGGGACAGGGGGAATGAAAAACTGTTTTTT.

This clone was recorded once. V gene TRBV23-1 combines with J gene TRBJ1-6, with 7 bases lining up with TRBD1. TRBV23-1 carries the ORF label, with uncertain function. The V and J ends lost 9 bases and 5 bases, in that order; junction bases with no gene match: 4. The CDR3 has 13 amino acids. DNA of the CDR3: TGCGCCAGGGGGACAGAGAATAATTCACCCCTCCACTTT. Its translation is CARGTENNSPLHF.

This chain uses TRBV19 with TRBJ2-2; 9 bases agree with TRBD1. Germline-derived CDR1 and CDR2 are LNHDA and SQIVND (reference sequence). The CDR3 is 20 residues long. The junction had 20 bases not matched to a gene; V was cut back by 5 bases and J by 4 bases. This chain's CDR3 is CASSFPETGGSLGTTGELFF. The CDR3 DNA is TGTGCCAGTAGTTTCCCCGAGACAGGGGGTTCATTGGGCACCACCGGGGAGCTGTTTTTT.

This clone was counted once. The chain links TRBV2 to TRBJ1-2; D unclear. Germline V lookup: CDR1 SNHLY, CDR2 FYNNEI. The CDR3 consists of 13 residues. Trimming took off 5 bases at V and 3 bases at J, with 10 bases between the two ends. The CDR3 DNA reads as TGTGCCAGCAGTTCGACTCGGGACTATGGCTACACCTTC. Encoded protein: CASSSTRDYGYTF.